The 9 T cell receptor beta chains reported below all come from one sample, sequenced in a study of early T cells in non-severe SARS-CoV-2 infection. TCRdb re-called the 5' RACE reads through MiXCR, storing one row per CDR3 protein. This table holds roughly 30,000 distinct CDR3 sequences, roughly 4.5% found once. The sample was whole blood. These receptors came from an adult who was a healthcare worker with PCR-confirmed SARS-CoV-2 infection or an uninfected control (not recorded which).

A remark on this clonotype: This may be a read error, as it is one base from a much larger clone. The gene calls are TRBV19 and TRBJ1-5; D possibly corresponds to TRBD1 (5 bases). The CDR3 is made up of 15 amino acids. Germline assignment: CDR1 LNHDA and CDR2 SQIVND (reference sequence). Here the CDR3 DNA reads TGTGCCAGTAGTACCTCTGGGGGTGGCAATCAGCTCCAGCATTTT. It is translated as CASSTSGGGNQLQHF.

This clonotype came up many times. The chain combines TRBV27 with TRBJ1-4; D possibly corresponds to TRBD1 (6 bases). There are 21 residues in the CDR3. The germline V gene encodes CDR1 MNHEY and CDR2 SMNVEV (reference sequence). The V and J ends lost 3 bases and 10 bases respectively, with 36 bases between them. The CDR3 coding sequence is TGTGCCAGCAGTTTCTGCGGAAAAACAGGGATCGAGTCTCACGTTATGTTAAAACTGTTTTTT. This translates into CASSFCGKTGIESHVMLKLFF. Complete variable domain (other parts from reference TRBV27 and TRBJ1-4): EAQVTQNPRYLITVTGKKLTVTCSQNMNHEYMSWYRQDPGLGLRQIYYSMNVEVTDKGDVPEGYKVSRKEKRNFPLILESPSPNQTSLYFCASSFCGKTGIESHVMLKLFFGSGTQLSVL.

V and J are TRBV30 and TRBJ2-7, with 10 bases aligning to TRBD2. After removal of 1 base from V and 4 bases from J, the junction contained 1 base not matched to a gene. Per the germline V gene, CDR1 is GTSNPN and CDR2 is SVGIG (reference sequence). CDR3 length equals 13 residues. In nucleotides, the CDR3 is TGTGCCTGGAGTGCTAGCGGGAGATACGAGCAGTACTTC. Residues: CAWSASGRYEQYF.

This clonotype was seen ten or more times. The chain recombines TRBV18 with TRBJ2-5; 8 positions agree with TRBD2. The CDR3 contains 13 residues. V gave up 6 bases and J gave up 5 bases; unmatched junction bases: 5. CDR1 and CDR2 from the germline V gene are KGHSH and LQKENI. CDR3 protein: CASSPGLDETQYF. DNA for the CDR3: TGTGCCAGCTCGCCGGGACTAGATGAGACCCAGTACTTC.

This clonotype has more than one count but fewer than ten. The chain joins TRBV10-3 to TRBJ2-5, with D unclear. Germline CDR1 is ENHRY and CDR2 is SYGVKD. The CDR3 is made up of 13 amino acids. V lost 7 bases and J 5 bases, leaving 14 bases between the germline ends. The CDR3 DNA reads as TGTGCCATCAACCCTCTTCCGGGTGAGACCCAGTACTTC. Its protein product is CAINPLPGETQYF.

CDR3 DNA: TGTGCCAGCAGCCAATTGGTCAGGCGCGGGAGCACAGATACGCAGTATTTT. It codes for CASSQLVRRGSTDTQYF. The chain joins TRBV16 to TRBJ2-3; D is possibly TRBD2 (5 bases). This CDR3 has 17 amino acids. V was trimmed by 1 base and J by 0 bases, leaving 14 bases between them. CDR1 KGHSY and CDR2 FQNENV come from the germline V gene.

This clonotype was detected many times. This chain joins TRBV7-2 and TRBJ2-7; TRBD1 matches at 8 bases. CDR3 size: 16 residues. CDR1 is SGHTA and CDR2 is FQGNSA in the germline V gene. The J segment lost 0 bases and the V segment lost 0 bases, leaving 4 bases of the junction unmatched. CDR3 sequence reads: CASSLAPGGPSYEQYF. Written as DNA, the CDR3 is TGTGCCAGCAGCTTAGCCCCAGGGGGCCCCTCCTACGAGCAGTACTTC.

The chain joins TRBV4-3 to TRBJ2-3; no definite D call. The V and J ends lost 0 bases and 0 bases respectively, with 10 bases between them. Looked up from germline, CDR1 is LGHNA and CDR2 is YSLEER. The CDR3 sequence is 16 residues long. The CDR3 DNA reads TGCGCCAGCAGCCAAGATCCAGCGACTAGCACAGATACGCAGTATTTT. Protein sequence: CASSQDPATSTDTQYF.

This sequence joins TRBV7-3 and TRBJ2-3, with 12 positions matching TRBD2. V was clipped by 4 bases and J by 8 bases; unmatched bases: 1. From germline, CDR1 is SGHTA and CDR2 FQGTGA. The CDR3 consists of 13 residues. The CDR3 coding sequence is TGTGCCAGCAGCTCGACTAGCGGGGGTACGCAGTATTTT. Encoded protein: CASSSTSGGTQYF. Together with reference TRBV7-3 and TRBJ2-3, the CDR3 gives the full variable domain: GAGVSQTPSNKVTEKGKYVELRCDPISGHTALYWYRQSLGQGPEFLIYFQGTGAADDSGLPNDRFFAVRPEGSVSTLKIQRTERGDSAVYLCASSSTSGGTQYFGPGTRLTVL.